This is a list of T cell receptor beta chains from one sample in a study of regulatory T cells in long-lasting Graves disease. Each CDR3 protein is one row after TCRdb ran MiXCR on the multiplex PCR reads. This sample carries a few hundred thousand distinct CDR3 sequences, over 20% of them seen once, and the ten largest clones take more than 11%. Sequenced material: peripheral blood mononuclear cells (PBMCs), taken at new diagnosis, from a patient treated with antithyroid drugs. These receptor sequences come from a female donor with Graves disease. CDR3s include the opening cysteine and the closing phenylalanine or tryptophan. D genes are given only for firm matches. Clone size is stated in some rows and not others, as once, few, many or a class when expanded.

>TRBJ2-1|-|TRBD2|TRBV5-1
CASSLSLAGLGEQFF
TGCGCCAGCAGCTTGAGTCTAGCGGGCCTAGGGGAGCAGTTCTTC
>TRBJ1-5|many|-|TRBV2
CASSEALPGDQPQHF
TGTGCCAGCAGTGAAGCGCTTCCAGGGGATCAGCCCCAGCATTTT
>TRBJ2-3|-|TRBD2|TRBV20-1
CSPSGGFTDTQYF
TGCAGTCCGAGCGGGGGTTTCACAGATACGCAGTATTTT
>TRBJ1-5|many|-|TRBV6-1
CASWDGTPWSNQPQHF
TGTGCCAGCTGGGACGGGACCCCTTGGAGCAATCAGCCCCAGCATTTT
>TRBJ1-1|many|-|TRBV10-3
CAISDSGYYTEAFF
TGTGCCATCAGTGATTCAGGGTATTACACTGAAGCTTTCTTT
>TRBJ2-4|many|-|TRBV28
CASSFEGVAKNIQYF
TGTGCCAGCAGTTTCGAGGGAGTAGCCAAAAACATTCAGTACTTC
>TRBJ2-5|many|-|TRBV20-1
CSARSGTARETQYF
TGCAGTGCTAGATCGGGGACTGCGAGAGAGACCCAGTACTTC
>TRBJ1-6|many|-|TRBV11-2
CASSLRAGQSPLHF
TGTGCCAGCAGCCTCCGGGCCGGGCAATCACCCCTCCACTTT
>TRBJ1-3|-|-|TRBV19
CASSIDRLPYSGNTIYF
TGTGCCAGTAGTATAGATCGACTGCCGTACTCTGGAAACACCATATATTTT
>TRBJ2-7|many|-|TRBV6-4
CASSYSKGNEQYF
TGTGCCAGCAGTTACTCGAAAGGGAACGAGCAGTACTTC
>TRBJ2-1|many|-|TRBV12-3/TRBV12-4
CASSLSNGATEQFF
TGTGCCAGCAGTTTAAGTAATGGGGCCACTGAGCAGTTCTTC
>TRBJ1-1|many|-|TRBV29-1
CSGGGVNEAFF
TGCAGCGGGGGGGGGGTGAATGAAGCTTTCTTT
>TRBJ2-7|many|-|TRBV29-1
CSGRQSYEQYF
TGCAGCGGACGACAGAGCTACGAGCAGTACTTC
>TRBJ2-4|few|-|TRBV6-2/TRBV6-3
CASGGAKNIQYF
TGTGCCAGCGGGGGGGCCAAAAACATTCAGTACTTC
>TRBJ2-7|many|-|TRBV12-3/TRBV12-4
CASSLGARQRTYEQYF
TGTGCCAGCAGTTTGGGGGCGAGACAGCGGACCTACGAGCAGTACTTC
>TRBJ2-5|-|TRBD2|TRBV20-1
CSARDAGTSDRETQYF
TGCAGTGCTAGAGACGCCGGGACTAGCGACCGGGAGACCCAGTACTTC
>TRBJ2-5|many|TRBD1|TRBV7-3
CASRPEGQEGPETQYF
TGTGCCAGCAGACCAGAGGGACAGGAGGGGCCGGAGACCCAGTACTTC